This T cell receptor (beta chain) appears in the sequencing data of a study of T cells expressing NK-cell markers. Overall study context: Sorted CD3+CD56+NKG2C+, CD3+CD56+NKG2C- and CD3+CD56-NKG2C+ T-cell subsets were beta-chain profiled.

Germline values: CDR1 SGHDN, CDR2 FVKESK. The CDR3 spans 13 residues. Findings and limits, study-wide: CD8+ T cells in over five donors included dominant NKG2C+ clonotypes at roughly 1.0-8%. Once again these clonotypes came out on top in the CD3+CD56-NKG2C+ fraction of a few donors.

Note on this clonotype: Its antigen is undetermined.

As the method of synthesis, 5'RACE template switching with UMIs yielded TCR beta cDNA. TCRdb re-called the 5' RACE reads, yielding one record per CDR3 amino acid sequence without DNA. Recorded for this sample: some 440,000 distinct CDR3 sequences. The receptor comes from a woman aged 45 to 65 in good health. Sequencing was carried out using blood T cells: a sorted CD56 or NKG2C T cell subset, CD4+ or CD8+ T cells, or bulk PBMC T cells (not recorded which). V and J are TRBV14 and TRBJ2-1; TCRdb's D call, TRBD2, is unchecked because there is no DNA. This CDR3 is CASGGLADNEQFF.